The 26 T cell receptor beta chains listed next were all sequenced from one sample in a study of blood T cell repertoires in COVID-19. Only in-frame clones appear in the TCRdb table, and some are missing; sequencing was by immunoSEQ multiplex PCR. The sample yields about 150,000 clones, about 73% seen once. The sample was peripheral blood. Source of these receptors: a man of 80 years or more with acute or convalescent COVID-19.

The chain uses TRBV9 and TRBJ2-3, with a tentative D call TRBD1 (6 bases). CDR1 and CDR2 from the germline V gene are SGDLS and YYNGEE. Trimming cost V 2 bases and J 5 bases, with 18 bases left between them. This CDR3 spans 16 amino acids. This CDR3 reads CASSVWDTPLRDTQYF. In nucleotides, the CDR3 is TGTGCCAGCAGCGTGTGGGACACCCCTCTAAGAGATACGCAGTATTTT.

This sequence joins TRBV5-1 and TRBJ2-1, with 7 bases matching TRBD1. CDR3 length equals 15 residues. The germline CDR1 and CDR2 sequences are SGHRS and YFSETQ. Trimming at V came to 4 bases and at J to 0 bases, leaving 4 bases not matched to a gene. CDR3 sequence reads: CASSPGQTSYNEQFF. CDR3 nucleotide sequence: TGCGCCAGCAGCCCGGGACAGACCTCCTACAATGAGCAGTTCTTC.

J is TRBJ1-2 and V is TRBV3-1 (or the pseudogene TRBV3-2); D gene uncertain. The V end lost 1 base, the J end lost 0 bases, and 12 bases lay between the germline ends. Germline V CDR1 and CDR2: LGHDT, YNNKEL (reference sequence). This CDR3 has 16 residues. The CDR3 protein is CASSQGPAGSNYGYTF. The CDR3 nucleotides are TGTGCCAGCAGCCAAGGGCCGGCGGGCTCTAACTATGGCTACACCTTC.

The CDR3 reads CASSGEGLAGARRTDTQYF. The CDR3 DNA is TGTGCCAGCAGTGGGGAAGGACTAGCGGGGGCCCGCCGCACAGATACGCAGTATTTT. This chain joins TRBV2 and TRBJ2-3, with 13 bases fitting TRBD2. The V gene's germline CDR1 is SNHLY and CDR2 FYNNEI. The V segment lost 4 bases and the J segment 1 base; nucleotides outside the gene matches: 11. The CDR3 covers 19 residues.

The chain carries TRBV5-1 and TRBJ2-2; maybe TRBD2 (7 bases). Looked up from germline, CDR1 is SGHRS and CDR2 is YFSETQ. This CDR3 contains 16 residues. V gave up 5 bases and J gave up 2 bases, with 16 bases separating them. This CDR3 reads CASSSGGGLNTGELFF. The DNA of the CDR3 is TGCGCCAGCAGTTCTGGCGGGGGCTTAAACACCGGGGAGCTGTTTTTT.

This chain uses TRBV7-2 with TRBJ1-2, with D possibly matching TRBD1 (6 bases). CDR1 and CDR2 from the germline V gene are SGHTA and FQGNSA. The CDR3 is 14 residues long. Trimming left V 4 bases short and J 8 bases short, with 17 bases between. The CDR3 spells CASSSIGQIEGYTF. CDR3 in DNA: TGTGCCAGCAGCTCAATCGGACAGATTGAGGGCTACACCTTC.

The chain links TRBV6-5 to TRBJ1-6; D unresolved. CDR3 length: 15 amino acids. Germline CDR1 MNHEY, CDR2 SVGAGI. V shed 11 bases and J shed 0 bases, with 14 bases lying between them. CDR3 DNA sequence: TGTGCCGTAACGCTGGGGAGCTCCTATAATTCACCCCTCCACTTT. Translating it yields CAVTLGSSYNSPLHF.

This clone was picked up one time. The J gene is TRBJ1-1, the V gene TRBV19, with D unresolved. The CDR3 loop spans 14 amino acids. The V end was cut by 0 bases, the J end by 4 bases, with 9 bases between. CDR1 is LNHDA and CDR2 is SQIVND in the germline V gene (reference sequence). As DNA, the CDR3 is TGTGCCAGTAGTATAGATCACTCGCGCACTGAAGCTTTCTTT. It specifies CASSIDHSRTEAFF.

The chain links TRBV7-3 to TRBJ2-1, with D possibly TRBD2 on 6 matching bases. From germline, CDR1 is SGHTA and CDR2 FQGTGA. Trimming removed 0 bases from V and 6 bases from J, with 15 bases in between. The CDR3 extends over 16 amino acids. The CDR3 DNA is TGTGCCAGCAGCTTAACGGCTAGCGAGCGACCCAATGAGCAGTTCTTC. Translation gives CASSLTASERPNEQFF.

The rearrangement uses TRBV19 and TRBJ2-7; 7 bases line up with TRBD1. V was pared by 5 bases and J by 3 bases, with 10 bases of the junction left unmatched. The CDR3 contains 15 residues. Germline assignment: CDR1 LNHDA and CDR2 SQIVND (reference sequence). In DNA, the CDR3 is TGTGCCAGTAGTGTCGCCGGGACAGTGGGCTACGAGCAGTACTTC. Protein sequence: CASSVAGTVGYEQYF.

The V and J genes are TRBV7-2 and TRBJ1-2, with TRBD1 as a possible D gene (6 bases). The CDR3 covers 16 residues. The germline V gene has CDR1 SGHTA and CDR2 FQGNSA. Deletions cut 1 base from V and 4 bases from J, with 16 bases between. The CDR3 coding sequence is TGTGCCAGCAGCTTAGGTGCCAGGGGTCTTCTCTATGGCTACACCTTC. It encodes CASSLGARGLLYGYTF.

The chain couples TRBV9 to TRBJ2-5, with 9 nucleotides matching TRBD1. Germline V gene data show CDR1 as SGDLS and CDR2 as YYNGEE. This CDR3 has 13 residues. V gave up 4 bases and J gave up 5 bases; unmatched junction bases: 3. The CDR3 loop reads CASSKTGGETQYF. DNA of the CDR3: TGTGCCAGCAGCAAGACAGGGGGGGAGACCCAGTACTTC.

The genes are TRBV15 and TRBJ1-1, with 7 bases matching TRBD1. V lost 0 bases and J lost 10; bases outside the gene matches: 17. The CDR3 is made up of 17 amino acids. Germline V gives CDR1 LNHNV, CDR2 YYDKDF (reference sequence). The CDR3 DNA reads TGTGCCACCAGCAGAGATCTCACGAGGGGGCTGTTTCCGGTAGCTTTCTTT. It codes for CATSRDLTRGLFPVAFF.

This sequence joins TRBV5-1 and TRBJ2-2, with D perhaps matching TRBD1 (5 bases). The CDR3 runs to 15 residues. The V gene's germline CDR1 is SGHRS and CDR2 YFSETQ. Trimming stripped 4 bases from V and 4 bases from J, with 14 bases between. CDR3: CASSMGIGATGELFF. DNA for the CDR3: TGCGCCAGCAGCATGGGAATTGGGGCCACCGGGGAGCTGTTTTTT.

The chain couples TRBV7-3 to TRBJ1-1; TRBD1 matches at 7 bases. Germline CDR1 reads SGHTA; CDR2 reads FQGTGA. Trimming took 5 bases from V and 7 from J; bases not matched to a gene: 7. The CDR3 length is 13 residues. The DNA for the CDR3 is TGTGCCAGCAGCCGACAGGGACTGGATGAAGCTTTCTTT. As protein: CASSRQGLDEAFF.

The gene calls are TRBV7-3 and TRBJ2-1; D might be TRBD2 (6 bases). V was cut by 1 base and J by 4 bases, with 8 bases left in between. Germline loops: CDR1 SGHTA, CDR2 FQGTGA. The CDR3 extends over 14 amino acids. The CDR3 protein is CASSLRGDYNEQFF. Written as DNA, the CDR3 is TGTGCCAGCAGCTTAAGGGGGGATTACAATGAGCAGTTCTTC.

The CDR3 protein is CATSRDPAGGLVDTQYF. Written as DNA, the CDR3 is TGTGCCACCAGCAGAGATCCGGCGGGGGGGCTGGTAGATACGCAGTATTTT. This chain uses TRBV15 with TRBJ2-3; 9 bases match TRBD2. The CDR3 runs to 17 residues. V dropped 0 bases and J dropped 5; count of bases not matched to a gene: 9. From germline, CDR1 is LNHNV and CDR2 YYDKDF (reference sequence). The full variable domain, with the rest looked up from reference TRBV15 and TRBJ2-3, is DAMVIQNPRYQVTQFGKPVTLSCSQTLNHNVMYWYQQKSSQAPKLLFHYYDKDFNNEADTPDNFQSRRPNTSFCFLDIRSPGLGDTAMYLCATSRDPAGGLVDTQYFGPGTRLTVL.

The chain employs TRBV19 and TRBJ2-2, with 9 bases that match TRBD1. The germline gives CDR1 LNHDA, CDR2 SQIVND (reference sequence). With V trimmed by 6 bases and J by 6 bases, 5 bases remained unmatched. This CDR3 comprises 14 residues. CDR3 DNA sequence: TGTGCCAGTAGCAGGGGACAGGGTTCCGGGGAGCTGTTTTTT. Encoded protein: CASSRGQGSGELFF.

The chain combines TRBV2 with TRBJ1-6; TRBD1 matches at 8 bases. The V segment lost 5 bases and the J segment 0 bases; nucleotides outside the gene matches: 12. Germline-derived CDR1 and CDR2 are SNHLY and FYNNEI. The CDR3 is 19 residues long. The CDR3 here is CASSLFGQGGSSYNSPLHF. CDR3 DNA sequence: TGTGCCAGCAGTTTATTTGGACAGGGTGGAAGCTCCTATAATTCACCCCTCCACTTT.

The chain links TRBV9 to TRBJ1-6; D not resolved. With 0 bases removed from V and 7 bases from J, the gap between germline ends came to 14 bases. This CDR3 region has 16 residues. Per the germline V gene, CDR1 is SGDLS and CDR2 is YYNGEE. CDR3 nucleotide sequence: TGTGCCAGCAGCGTAGGAACCGGGAGACTAAATTCACCCCTCCACTTT. This gives the protein CASSVGTGRLNSPLHF.

This chain links TRBV6-2 or TRBV6-3 with TRBJ2-7; D is uncertain. Germline V gene data show CDR1 as MNHEY and CDR2 as SVGEGT. CDR3 length: 12 residues. V lost 6 bases and J lost 3, with 9 bases in between. The CDR3 nucleotides are TGTGCCAGCAGCCGGGCGATCTACGAGCAGTACTTC. Translating gives CASSRAIYEQYF.

The chain recombines TRBV15 with TRBJ1-4, with 12 bases that match TRBD1. V dropped 3 bases and J dropped 7; count of bases not matched to a gene: 3. CDR1 and CDR2 from the germline V gene are LNHNV and YYDKDF (reference sequence). The CDR3 totals 15 residues. The CDR3 DNA reads TGTGCCACCAGCAGGGGACAGGGGGCCGGTGAAAAACTGTTTTTT. This translates into CATSRGQGAGEKLFF.

The chain links TRBV19 to TRBJ2-3, with D perhaps matching TRBD2 (5 bases). V was clipped by 7 bases and J by 0 bases, with 14 bases between them. The V gene's germline CDR1 is LNHDA and CDR2 SQIVND (reference sequence). This CDR3 is built from 15 residues. CDR3: CASTERAASTDTQYF. The DNA of the CDR3 is TGTGCCAGTACTGAAAGAGCGGCTAGCACAGATACGCAGTATTTT.

This chain links TRBV7-8 with TRBJ2-5; 7 bases agree with TRBD2. Germline CDR1 and CDR2: SGHVS and FQNEAQ. V shed 3 bases, J shed 2 bases, and the junction held 3 bases outside the gene matches. CDR3 length: 14 amino acids. The CDR3 here is CASSLGLTQETQYF. As DNA, the CDR3 is TGTGCCAGCAGCTTGGGACTAACTCAAGAGACCCAGTACTTC.

The CDR3 nucleotides read TGTGCCAGCAGTGAATGGGGACCCCCCAGGGGCTACGAGCAGTACTTC. Residues: CASSEWGPPRGYEQYF. The V call is TRBV2, the J call TRBJ2-7, with D tentatively TRBD1 (6 bases). Germline V gives CDR1 SNHLY, CDR2 FYNNEI. The CDR3 runs to 16 residues. Between the trimmed V and J ends, which lost 2 bases and 3 bases, there was a span of 17 bases.

The chain joins TRBV5-1 to TRBJ1-2; possibly TRBD1 for D (5 bases). Trimming removed 1 base from V and 1 base from J, with 11 bases in between. CDR1 is SGHRS, CDR2 YFSETQ, per germline. The length of the CDR3 is 15 residues. This chain's CDR3 is CASSLRTGNNYGYTF. The CDR3 DNA reads TGCGCCAGCAGCTTGAGAACAGGAAATAACTATGGCTACACCTTC.